This T cell receptor (beta chain) comes out of a study of blood T cell repertoires in COVID-19. Study information: Acute-phase and convalescent COVID-19 samples originated in the United States, Italy and Spain. PBMCs, B-cell-depleted T cells, or T cells provided the cDNA or gDNA that made up the material.

The germline V gene encodes CDR1 LNHDA and CDR2 SQIVND (reference sequence). The trim removed 3 bases at V and 3 bases at J, leaving 17 bases unmatched. The CDR3 consists of 20 residues. Methods used by the authors: Nucleated cell number was recorded as an estimate derived from reference gene primer amplification. The assay was immunoSEQ multiplex PCR, and TCRdb's table has in-frame clones only and misses some. V and J calls and clone size are those listed in that table; D and trimming were worked out from the DNA. Seen here are over 250,000 clones, 83% observed once, and the top ten hold 8% to 9.5%.

V gene TRBV19 combines with J gene TRBJ2-7; 13 bases align to TRBD2. This sequence was found in a woman between 45 and 60 years old who had recovered from COVID-19. Material: peripheral blood. CDR3 protein: CASSMTLRTSGRIGGYEQYF. Here the CDR3 DNA reads TGTGCCAGTAGTATGACGCTTAGGACTAGCGGGAGAATAGGGGGCTACGAGCAGTACTTC.